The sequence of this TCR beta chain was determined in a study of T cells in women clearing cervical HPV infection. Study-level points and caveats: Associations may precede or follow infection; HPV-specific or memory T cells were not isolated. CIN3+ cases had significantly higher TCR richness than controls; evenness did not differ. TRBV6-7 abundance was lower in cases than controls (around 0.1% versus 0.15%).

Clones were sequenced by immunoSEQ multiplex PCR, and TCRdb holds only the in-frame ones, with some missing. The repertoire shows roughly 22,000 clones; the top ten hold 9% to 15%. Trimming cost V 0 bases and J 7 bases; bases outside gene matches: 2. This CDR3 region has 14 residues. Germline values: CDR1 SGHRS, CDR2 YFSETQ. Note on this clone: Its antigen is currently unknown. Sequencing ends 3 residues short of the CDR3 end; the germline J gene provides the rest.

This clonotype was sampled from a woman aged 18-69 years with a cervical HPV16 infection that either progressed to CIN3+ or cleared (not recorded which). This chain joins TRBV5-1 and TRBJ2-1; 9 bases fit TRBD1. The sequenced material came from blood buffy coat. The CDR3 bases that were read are TGCGCCAGCAGCTTGGGGGACAGGGTAAATGAG. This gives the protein CASSLGDRVNE. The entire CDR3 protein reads CASSLGDRVNEQFF.